The rows below give T cell receptor beta chains drawn from one sample of a study of T-cell memory formation after mild COVID-19. TCRdb itself ran the 5' RACE reads through MiXCR, one entry per CDR3 protein. The top ten hold roughly a quarter of the sample, which has some 50,000 distinct CDR3 sequences, approximately 12% seen once. Sequenced input: PBMCs or a T cell subset sorted from them (not recorded which). The receptor source for this set is a man younger than 30 who had mild COVID-19 (a few samples of this study predate the infection). Cell type and time point are not known. Both conserved end residues are part of each CDR3. Each record gives: D gene, V gene, J gene, clone size, CDR3 protein, CDR3 DNA. The D gene is left open where the match is weak. Where a row states a size, it is once, few, many or the class of an expanded clone; other rows omit it.

-,TRBV6-6,TRBJ1-2,-,CASSGGYGYTF,TGTGCCAGCAGTGGGGGCTATGGCTACACCTTC
-,TRBV19,TRBJ2-7,many,CASSQRAAGGQYF,TGTGCCAGTAGTCAACGGGCCGCAGGCGGGCAGTACTTC
-,TRBV6-5,TRBJ2-3,few,CASSYSIPTDTQYF,TGTGCCAGCAGTTACTCGATACCGACAGATACGCAGTATTTT
-,TRBV5-1,TRBJ1-6,-,CASSPTAGVYNSPLHF,TGCGCCAGCAGCCCGACTGCAGGGGTCTATAATTCACCCCTCCACTTT
TRBD1,TRBV3-1,TRBJ1-1,few,CASSRTGGTEAFF,TGTGCCAGCAGCCGGACAGGGGGCACTGAAGCTTTCTTT
TRBD1,TRBV12-3/TRBV12-4,TRBJ1-1,-,CASRSGTVTEAFF,TGTGCCAGCAGATCCGGGACAGTCACTGAAGCTTTCTTT
-,TRBV11-3,TRBJ2-7,many,CASSKAVQREQYF,TGTGCCAGCAGTAAGGCTGTCCAGAGGGAGCAGTACTTC
TRBD2,TRBV12-3/TRBV12-4,TRBJ2-3,-,CASSIAGTLTDTQYF,TGTGCCAGCAGCATAGCGGGGACTCTCACCGATACGCAGTATTTT
-,TRBV30,TRBJ1-1,once,CAWSLQGEAQTEAFF,TGTGCCTGGAGTCTTCAGGGCGAAGCGCAGACTGAAGCTTTCTTT
TRBD2,TRBV2,TRBJ2-5,few,CAGGLAGGGTQYF,TGTGCCGGTGGACTAGCGGGGGGAGGGACCCAGTACTTC
TRBD1,TRBV5-1,TRBJ2-3,few,CASSNRIRTGPTDTQYF,TGCGCCAGCAGCAACCGAATAAGGACAGGCCCCACAGATACGCAGTATTTT
-,TRBV7-6,TRBJ1-5,many,CASSLWAGNSNQPQHF,TGTGCCAGCAGCTTATGGGCAGGGAATAGCAATCAGCCCCAGCATTTT
-,TRBV7-3,TRBJ2-3,few,CASSSGPIDTQYF,TGTGCCAGCAGCTCCGGACCCATAGATACGCAGTATTTT
-,TRBV5-1,TRBJ1-1,few,CASSLSGWDTEAFF,TGCGCCAGCAGCTTGTCAGGGTGGGACACTGAAGCTTTCTTT
-,TRBV12-3/TRBV12-4,TRBJ2-3,few,CASSPQEARAQYF,TGTGCCAGCAGTCCTCAGGAGGCCAGGGCGCAGTATTTT
-,TRBV7-2,TRBJ2-7,many,CASSLVGGGEQYF,TGTGCCAGCAGCTTAGTAGGAGGGGGCGAGCAGTACTTC
-,TRBV7-2,TRBJ2-1,few,CASSLMGWGAEQFF,TGTGCCAGCAGCTTAATGGGATGGGGGGCTGAGCAGTTCTTC
-,TRBV12-3/TRBV12-4,TRBJ2-7,-,CASSLTYPYEQYF,TGTGCCAGCAGTTTAACTTACCCCTACGAGCAGTACTTC
TRBD1,TRBV9,TRBJ2-1,few,CASSVTGATYNEQFF,TGTGCCAGCAGCGTGACAGGGGCGACCTACAATGAGCAGTTCTTC
TRBD1,TRBV5-1,TRBJ1-1,many,CASSTGTGGSTEAFF,TGCGCCAGCAGCACCGGGACAGGGGGCTCGACTGAAGCTTTCTTT
TRBD1,TRBV5-1,TRBJ1-1,-,CASSQGDRGEAFF,TGCGCCAGCAGCCAGGGGGACAGGGGAGAAGCTTTCTTT
TRBD2,TRBV5-1,TRBJ2-3,few,CASSLAMTSGSTDTQYF,TGCGCCAGCAGCTTGGCGATGACTAGCGGGAGCACAGATACGCAGTATTTT
TRBD1,TRBV20-1,TRBJ1-2,medium-sized,CSASKDRNYGYTF,TGCAGTGCTTCCAAGGACAGGAACTATGGCTACACCTTC
-,TRBV7-2,TRBJ1-1,-,CASSKQENTEAFF,TGTGCCAGCAGCAAACAGGAGAACACTGAAGCTTTCTTT
-,TRBV7-2,TRBJ2-5,-,CASSFSGPETQYF,TGTGCCAGCAGCTTCTCTGGTCCGGAGACCCAGTACTTC
TRBD1,TRBV29-1,TRBJ1-5,few,CSVGLTGVQPQHF,TGCAGCGTTGGACTTACAGGGGTCCAGCCCCAGCATTTT
TRBD2,TRBV6-4,TRBJ2-3,few,CASSPSGGGTDTQYF,TGTGCCAGCAGTCCCAGCGGGGGGGGGACAGATACGCAGTATTTT
TRBD1,TRBV5-1,TRBJ1-1,-,CASSQQGIGDTEAFF,TGCGCCAGCAGCCAACAGGGGATTGGGGACACTGAAGCTTTCTTT
-,TRBV7-9,TRBJ1-1,few,CASSLNAGETEAFF,TGTGCCAGCAGCTTAAACGCCGGGGAAACTGAAGCTTTCTTT
-,TRBV10-3,TRBJ1-5,-,CAISESRGNSNQPQHF,TGTGCCATCAGTGAGTCGAGGGGGAATAGCAATCAGCCCCAGCATTTT
-,TRBV5-1,TRBJ2-1,many,CASSWAAGIDNEQFF,TGCGCCAGCAGCTGGGCCGCGGGTATTGACAATGAGCAGTTCTTC
-,TRBV7-2,TRBJ1-1,-,CASSDRRSGTEAFF,TGTGCCAGCAGTGACAGGAGGTCGGGCACTGAAGCTTTCTTT
-,TRBV19,TRBJ2-4,-,CASSIVSQGFAKNIQYF,TGTGCCAGTAGTATAGTCTCACAGGGTTTTGCCAAAAACATTCAGTACTTC
-,TRBV29-1,TRBJ2-7,many,CSVEMDTESYEQYF,TGCAGCGTTGAAATGGACACCGAATCCTACGAGCAGTACTTC
TRBD2,TRBV7-2,TRBJ2-7,many,CASSLALTAGDSYEQYF,TGTGCCAGCAGCTTAGCGCTGACAGCGGGGGACTCCTACGAGCAGTACTTC
-,TRBV6-5,TRBJ2-7,few,CASSLDSTYEQYF,TGTGCCAGCAGTTTAGACAGCACCTACGAGCAGTACTTC
TRBD1,TRBV9,TRBJ2-4,few,CASSVGQGSAKNIQYF,TGTGCCAGCAGCGTAGGACAGGGGTCGGCCAAAAACATTCAGTACTTC
-,TRBV7-7,TRBJ2-5,-,CASSPLGGLVGETQYF,TGTGCCAGCAGCCCCCTAGGGGGATTAGTTGGAGAGACCCAGTACTTC
TRBD1,TRBV9,TRBJ2-7,few,CASSVGTGDIYEQYF,TGTGCCAGCAGCGTAGGGACAGGCGATATCTACGAGCAGTACTTC
-,TRBV10-3,TRBJ2-1,-,CAISEFRENKQFF,TGTGCCATCAGTGAGTTTAGAGAAAACAAGCAGTTCTTC
TRBD1,TRBV30,TRBJ2-7,few,CAWSVGTGVWEQYF,TGTGCCTGGAGTGTAGGGACAGGGGTGTGGGAGCAGTACTTC
TRBD2,TRBV5-1,TRBJ2-3,few,CASSLLAGKGDTQYF,TGCGCCAGCAGCTTACTAGCGGGGAAGGGAGATACGCAGTATTTT
-,TRBV7-9,TRBJ1-1,-,CASSFESGSTEAFF,TGTGCCAGCAGCTTTGAGTCGGGATCCACTGAAGCTTTCTTT
TRBD2,TRBV20-1,TRBJ2-3,few,CSARVAQRGGQSADTQYF,TGCAGTGCTAGGGTTGCCCAGCGGGGGGGCCAGTCTGCAGATACGCAGTATTTT
TRBD2,TRBV20-1,TRBJ2-3,few,CSARDPLGGITSTDTQYF,TGCAGTGCTAGAGATCCTTTGGGGGGGATTACTAGCACAGATACGCAGTATTTT
TRBD2,TRBV10-3,TRBJ2-5,-,CAISEFSGGPSYQETQYF,TGTGCCATCAGTGAATTTAGCGGGGGGCCATCTTACCAAGAGACCCAGTACTTC
-,TRBV7-2,TRBJ2-3,many,CASSLGPGADTQYF,TGTGCCAGCAGCTTAGGGCCGGGGGCAGATACGCAGTATTTT
-,TRBV7-2,TRBJ2-7,-,CASSLLPGALGSDEQYF,TGTGCCAGCAGCTTACTCCCGGGGGCCCTAGGCTCCGACGAGCAGTACTTC
-,TRBV20-1,TRBJ1-1,few,CSAPRQFRNTEAFF,TGCAGTGCGCCCCGACAGTTCCGGAACACTGAAGCTTTCTTT
-,TRBV14,TRBJ1-6,many,CASSQEGALGTPLHF,TGTGCCAGCAGCCAAGAGGGGGCTCTCGGTACACCCCTCCACTTT
TRBD2,TRBV6-6,TRBJ2-1,-,CASSYSPPSGVYNEQFF,TGTGCCAGCAGTTACTCTCCTCCTAGCGGGGTGTACAATGAGCAGTTCTTC
TRBD2,TRBV20-1,TRBJ2-4,-,CSSERGSQYF,TGCAGTAGCGAGCGGGGAAGTCAGTACTTC
TRBD2,TRBV20-1,TRBJ2-1,few,CSARVGGAVNEQFF,TGCAGTGCTAGGGTCGGGGGGGCCGTCAATGAGCAGTTCTTC
TRBD1,TRBV6-5,TRBJ1-2,-,CASSLGQGLDGYTF,TGTGCCAGCAGTCTAGGACAGGGTTTAGATGGCTACACCTTC
TRBD1,TRBV11-2,TRBJ2-3,few,CASSLERTGTQYF,TGTGCCAGCAGCTTAGAAAGGACAGGCACGCAGTATTTT
-,TRBV3-1,TRBJ2-3,-,CASSPSGADTQYF,TGTGCCAGCAGCCCCTCAGGGGCAGATACGCAGTATTTT